The 17 T cell receptor beta chains below come from one sample, sequenced in a study of T cells after yellow fever vaccination (dated by TCRdb to about 2019). The intended sense of this specimen's treatment or condition label: live attenuated yellow fever vaccine strain. The library was made by 5' RACE. The sample was run on an Illumina NovaSeq 6000. The public reads were quality trimmed at Q25 with fastp and then assembled into clones with MiXCR by TCRdb, keeping productive beta chains. Rows matching on CDR3 protein sequence are summarized as one entry with the most common DNA and genes. Present in this sample are about 99,000 distinct CDR3 sequences, around 5.8% of which were seen just once. Roughly 39% of the sample is taken by the ten largest. Source: CD8+ T cells sorted from PBMCs, taken 10 days after the yellow fever booster vaccination. The receptors stem from a young man who received the YFV17D yellow fever vaccine.

This clonotype was counted only a few times. One end of the junction does not line up with germline, which may come from a read error. The rearrangement joins TRBV2 to TRBJ1-1; 7 bases agree with TRBD1. This CDR3 is 14 amino acids long. Germline CDR1 is SNHLY and CDR2 is FYNNEI. The CDR3 loop is CASSEGQENTEAFF. The CDR3 DNA reads TGTGCCAGCAGCGAAGGACAGGAGAACACTGAAGCTTTCTTT.

The chain recombines TRBV19 with TRBJ2-7; D is unresolved. CDR3 size: 15 residues. Trimming took off 5 bases at V and 0 bases at J, with 14 bases between the two ends. Germline assignment: CDR1 LNHDA and CDR2 SQIVND (reference sequence). The CDR3, as DNA: TGTGCCAGTAGTCCTAGACTGAGGCCCTCCTACGAGCAGTACTTC. Its translation: CASSPRLRPSYEQYF.

J is TRBJ2-7 and V is TRBV20-1; a possible D gene is TRBD1 (6 bases). The length of the CDR3 is 13 residues. Germline V gives CDR1 DFQATT, CDR2 SNEGSKA (reference sequence). V was pared by 0 bases and J by 3 bases, with 9 bases between. The CDR3 nucleotides are TGCAGTGCTAGAGACTACAGGGACTACGAGCAGTACTTC. It specifies CSARDYRDYEQYF.

This clonotype was observed a handful of times. The chain couples TRBV5-1 to TRBJ2-3; 7 bases are a match to TRBD1. The germline V gene encodes CDR1 SGHRS and CDR2 YFSETQ. V dropped 0 bases and J dropped 0; count of bases not matched to a gene: 4. The CDR3 loop spans 16 amino acids. The CDR3 here is CASSLAGDRSTDTQYF. DNA of the CDR3: TGCGCCAGCAGCTTGGCCGGGGACAGAAGCACAGATACGCAGTATTTT.

This clonotype was picked up many times. Here the CDR3 DNA reads TGTGCCAGCACAGACAGGGCCCAAGAGACCCAGTACTTC. This sequence encodes CASTDRAQETQYF. This chain links TRBV2 with TRBJ2-5, with 7 bases aligning to TRBD1. The CDR3 loop spans 13 amino acids. J lost 1 base, V lost 7 bases, and 3 bases had no gene match. Per germline, CDR1 SNHLY and CDR2 FYNNEI.

The rearrangement uses TRBV6-5 and TRBJ2-1; D is uncertain. Trimming removed 2 bases at V and 8 bases at J, with 10 bases between. The CDR3 covers 13 residues. The germline CDR1 and CDR2 sequences are MNHEY and SVGAGI. The CDR3 region is CASSYTGTHEQFF. The DNA for the CDR3 is TGTGCCAGCAGTTACACGGGTACCCATGAGCAGTTCTTC.

This clonotype was detected many times. The chain carries TRBV5-1 and TRBJ2-1, with 8 bases lining up with TRBD2. This CDR3 has 16 residues. Germline values: CDR1 SGHRS, CDR2 YFSETQ. V trimming: 4 bases; J trimming: 6 bases; junction bases outside the gene matches: 12. CDR3 nucleotide sequence: TGCGCCAGCAGCCCCCGGGGGGGCGATCGGGTCAATGAGCAGTTCTTC. Amino acids: CASSPRGGDRVNEQFF.

This clonotype has ten or more counts. This chain links TRBV2 with TRBJ2-3; D is unclear. This CDR3 comprises 12 residues. CDR1 is SNHLY and CDR2 is FYNNEI in the germline V gene. Trimming shortened V by 7 bases and J by 1 base, and 6 bases separated the two germline ends. CDR3 in amino acids: CASIEGTDTQYF. The DNA for the CDR3 is TGTGCCAGCATTGAGGGCACAGATACGCAGTATTTT. Full variable domain (missing parts from reference TRBV2 and TRBJ2-3): EPEVTQTPSHQVTQMGQEVILRCVPISNHLYFYWYRQILGQKVEFLVSFYNNEISEKSEIFDDQFSVERPDGSNFTLKIRSTKLEDSAMYFCASIEGTDTQYFGPGTRLTVL.

J is TRBJ1-5 and V is TRBV30, with D perhaps TRBD1 (6 bases). The ends were cut back, 5 bases at V and 3 bases at J, with 17 bases in the middle. Germline CDR1 GTSNPN, CDR2 SVGIG (reference sequence). The CDR3 runs to 15 residues. The CDR3 loop reads CAWEDRFNPNQPQHF. CDR3 DNA: TGTGCCTGGGAAGACAGGTTCAACCCCAATCAGCCCCAGCATTTT.

This clonotype appeared many times. V and J are TRBV7-9 and TRBJ2-1; 7 bases map to TRBD2. V gave up 7 bases and J gave up 5 bases; unmatched junction bases: 8. Germline V gene lookup returns CDR1 SEHNR and CDR2 FQNEAQ (reference sequence). CDR3 length equals 14 residues. CDR3 protein: CASTLGGGNNEQFF. CDR3 bases: TGTGCCAGCACCCTAGGCGGGGGAAACAATGAGCAGTTCTTC.

This clonotype occurred many times. The rearrangement uses TRBV20-1 and TRBJ2-3; TRBD2 aligns across 7 bases. The germline CDR1 and CDR2 sequences are DFQATT and SNEGSKA (reference sequence). There are 12 residues in the CDR3. The ends lost 6 bases at V and 3 bases at J; junction bases unmatched: 3. CDR3 protein: CSARLATDTQYF. Written as DNA, the CDR3 is TGCAGTGCAAGACTAGCAACAGATACGCAGTATTTT.

This clonotype has just a few counts. This chain connects TRBV27 to TRBJ1-5, with 8 nucleotides matching TRBD1. The germline CDR1 and CDR2 sequences are MNHEY and SMNVEV (reference sequence). The trim removed 5 bases at V and 6 bases at J, leaving 3 bases unmatched. CDR3 size: 13 residues. This CDR3 reads CASSGTGGQPQHF. CDR3 coding DNA: TGTGCCAGCAGTGGAACAGGGGGTCAGCCCCAGCATTTT.

This clonotype was observed a few times. The V call is TRBV4-1, the J call TRBJ2-4; D gene uncertain. The ends were cut back, 0 bases at V and 5 bases at J, with 14 bases in the middle. The germline gives CDR1 MGHRA, CDR2 YSYEKL. The CDR3 has 16 residues. The CDR3, as DNA: TGCGCCAGCAGCCAAGAATACTTTTCAAATCAAAACATTCAGTACTTC. Protein product: CASSQEYFSNQNIQYF.

This clonotype was recorded many times. The chain couples TRBV5-5 to TRBJ1-1; D not resolved. V was cut by 0 bases and J by 5 bases, with 11 bases left in between. Per the germline V gene, CDR1 is SGHKS and CDR2 is YYEKEE (reference sequence). The CDR3 has 14 amino acids. CDR3 protein: CASSLADLGTEAFF. The DNA of the CDR3 is TGTGCCAGCAGCTTGGCGGATCTGGGGACTGAAGCTTTCTTT.

This clonotype was seen a handful of times. The chain joins TRBV29-1 to TRBJ2-1; D perhaps matches TRBD1 (6 bases). Trimming left V 3 bases short and J 2 bases short, with 11 bases between. The germline gives CDR1 SQVTM, CDR2 ANQGSEA. The CDR3 spans 14 residues. Here the CDR3 reads CSVDSGAAYNEQFF. Here the CDR3 DNA reads TGCAGCGTTGATTCAGGGGCTGCCTACAATGAGCAGTTCTTC.

This clonotype occurred a few times. This sequence joins TRBV7-9 and TRBJ1-2; D is unclear. The CDR3 has 14 amino acids. V was trimmed by 0 bases and J by 3 bases, leaving 8 bases between them. Germline CDR1 and CDR2: SEHNR and FQNEAQ (reference sequence). CDR3 bases: TGTGCCAGCAGCTTAGCTCAACAGCACTATGGCTACACCTTC. This encodes CASSLAQQHYGYTF.

The chain recombines TRBV7-9 with TRBJ2-7; 8 positions agree with TRBD2. The CDR3 runs to 14 residues. Germline V lookup: CDR1 SEHNR, CDR2 FQNEAQ (reference sequence). V shed 5 bases, J shed 2 bases, and the junction held 5 bases outside the gene matches. The CDR3 sequence: CASSPGGRAYEQYV. CDR3 in DNA: TGTGCCAGCAGCCCGGGGGGGAGGGCCTACGAGCAGTACGTC.